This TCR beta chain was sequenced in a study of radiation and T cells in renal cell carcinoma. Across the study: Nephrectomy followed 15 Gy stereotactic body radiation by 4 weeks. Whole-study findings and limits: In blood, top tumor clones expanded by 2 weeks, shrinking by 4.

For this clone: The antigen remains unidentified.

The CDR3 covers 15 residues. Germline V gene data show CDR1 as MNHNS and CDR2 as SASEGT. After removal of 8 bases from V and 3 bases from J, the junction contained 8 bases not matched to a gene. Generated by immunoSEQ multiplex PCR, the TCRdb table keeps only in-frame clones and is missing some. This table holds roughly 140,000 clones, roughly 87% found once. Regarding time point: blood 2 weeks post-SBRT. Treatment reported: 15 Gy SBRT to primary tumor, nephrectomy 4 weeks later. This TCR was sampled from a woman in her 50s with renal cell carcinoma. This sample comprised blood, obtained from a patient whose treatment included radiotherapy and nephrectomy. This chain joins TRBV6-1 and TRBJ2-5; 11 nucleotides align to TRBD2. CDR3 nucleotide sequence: TGTGCCAGCGGCCGACTAGCGGGGATGAAAGAGACCCAGTACTTC. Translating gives CASGRLAGMKETQYF.